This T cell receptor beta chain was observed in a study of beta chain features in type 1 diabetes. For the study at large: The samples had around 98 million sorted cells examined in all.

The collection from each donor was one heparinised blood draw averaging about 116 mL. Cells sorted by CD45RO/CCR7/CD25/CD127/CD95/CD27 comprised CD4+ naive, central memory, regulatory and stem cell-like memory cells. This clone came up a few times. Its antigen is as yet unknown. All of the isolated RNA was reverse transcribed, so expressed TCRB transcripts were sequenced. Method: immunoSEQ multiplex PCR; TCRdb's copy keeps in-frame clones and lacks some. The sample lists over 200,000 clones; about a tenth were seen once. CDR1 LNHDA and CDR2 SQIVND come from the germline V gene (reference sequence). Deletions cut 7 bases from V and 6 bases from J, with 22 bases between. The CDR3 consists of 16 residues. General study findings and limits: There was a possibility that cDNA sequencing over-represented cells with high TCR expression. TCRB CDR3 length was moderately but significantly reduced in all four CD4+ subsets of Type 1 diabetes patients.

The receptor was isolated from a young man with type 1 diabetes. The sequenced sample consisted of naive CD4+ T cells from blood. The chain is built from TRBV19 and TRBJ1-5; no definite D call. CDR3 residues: CASNFFISGILQPQHF. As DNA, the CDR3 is TGTGCCAGTAATTTCTTCATCTCGGGGATACTTCAGCCCCAGCATTTT.